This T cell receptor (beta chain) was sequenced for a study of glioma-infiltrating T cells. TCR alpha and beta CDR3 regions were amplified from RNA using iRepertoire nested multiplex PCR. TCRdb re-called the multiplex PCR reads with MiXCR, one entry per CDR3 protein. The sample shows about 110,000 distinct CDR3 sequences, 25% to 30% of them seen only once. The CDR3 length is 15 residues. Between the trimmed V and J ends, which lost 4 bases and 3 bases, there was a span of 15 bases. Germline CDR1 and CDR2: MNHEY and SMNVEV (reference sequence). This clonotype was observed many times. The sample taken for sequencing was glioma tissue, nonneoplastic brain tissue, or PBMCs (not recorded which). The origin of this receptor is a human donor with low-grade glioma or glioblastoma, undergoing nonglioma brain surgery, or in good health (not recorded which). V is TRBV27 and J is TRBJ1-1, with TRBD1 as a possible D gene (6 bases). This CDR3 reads CASSSLGSGDTEAFF. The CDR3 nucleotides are TGTGCCAGCAGTTCCTTAGGTTCAGGGGACACTGAAGCTTTCTTT.